Following are 24 T cell receptor beta chains from one sample sequenced in a study of blood T cell repertoires in COVID-19. Clones were sequenced by immunoSEQ multiplex PCR, and TCRdb holds only the in-frame ones, with some missing. The sample lists 130,000 to 150,000 clones, about 87% seen once, with 11% in the top ten. The sample taken for sequencing was PBMCs or T cells enriched from blood (not recorded which). The receptors derive from a man between 60 and 75 years old who had recovered from COVID-19.

This clone has more than one count but fewer than ten. This chain uses TRBV25-1 with TRBJ1-2; TRBD1 might be the D (6 bases). The germline gives CDR1 MGHDK, CDR2 SYGVNS. This CDR3 comprises 12 residues. Trimming pared 3 bases from V and 9 bases from J, leaving 11 bases between. This CDR3 is CASSDGGARYTF. CDR3 sequence (DNA): TGTGCCAGCAGTGACGGGGGGGCACGCTACACCTTC.

In DNA, the CDR3 is TGTGCCAGCAGTTTACAGGGTGGCGAAAAACTGTTTTTT. Amino acids: CASSLQGGEKLFF. V and J are TRBV27 and TRBJ1-4, with D possibly being TRBD1 (5 bases). Germline CDR1 reads MNHEY; CDR2 reads SMNVEV (reference sequence). CDR3 size: 13 residues. Trimming pared 2 bases from V and 8 bases from J, leaving 9 bases between.

The sample holds a few counts of this clone. This chain joins TRBV21-1 and TRBJ2-7; TRBD1 is the table's D call and was not checked against the DNA. TRBV21-1 is noted as a pseudogene. The CDR3 contains 9 residues. CDR3 residues: CAGRREQYF. DNA for the CDR3: TGTGCCGGCCGTCGCGAGCAGTACTTC.

The chain links TRBV21-1 to TRBJ2-7; the listed D gene, TRBD2, was not tested against the DNA. TRBV21-1 is tagged as a pseudogene. There are 13 residues in the CDR3. The CDR3 spells CASSKGAGYEQYF. The CDR3 DNA is TGTGCCAGCAGCAAAGGAGCGGGATACGAGCAGTACTTC.

As regards this clone: A read error may account for a junction end that differs from germline. The rearrangement uses TRBV7-7 and TRBJ2-5, with 9 bases aligning to TRBD1. This CDR3 is 14 amino acids long. In germline, CDR1 is SSHAT, CDR2 FNYEAQ (reference sequence). The CDR3 sequence is CASSLGDRVETQYF. The CDR3 DNA reads as TGTGCTAGCAGCTTAGGGGACAGGGTAGAGACCCAGTACTTC.

V and J are TRBV2 and TRBJ1-3, with D tentatively TRBD1 (5 bases). V lost 6 bases and J lost 2, with 11 bases in between. Germline assignment: CDR1 SNHLY and CDR2 FYNNEI. CDR3 length: 14 amino acids. CDR3 nucleotide sequence: TGTGCCAGCAGCCAGGGTTTAACTGGAAACACCATATATTTT. This encodes CASSQGLTGNTIYF. Variable domain in full (rest from reference TRBV2 and TRBJ1-3): EPEVTQTPSHQVTQMGQEVILRCVPISNHLYFYWYRQILGQKVEFLVSFYNNEISEKSEIFDDQFSVERPDGSNFTLKIRSTKLEDSAMYFCASSQGLTGNTIYFGEGSWLTVV.

This rearrangement joins TRBV30 to TRBJ2-1; the D gene is possibly TRBD2 (5 bases). CDR3 size: 12 residues. Germline V gene data show CDR1 as GTSNPN and CDR2 as SVGIG (reference sequence). Trimming took 3 bases from V and 15 from J, leaving 18 bases between them. For the CDR3, the DNA is TGTGCCTGGAGACCCCCCCGAGGGATGTTGTTCTTC. Its translation is CAWRPPRGMLFF.

The rearrangement uses TRBV10-3 and TRBJ2-1, with D perhaps matching TRBD2 (7 bases). V dropped 2 bases and J dropped 5 bases, with 16 bases sitting between them. The CDR3 loop spans 16 amino acids. The germline V gene has CDR1 ENHRY and CDR2 SYGVKD. CDR3 in amino acids: CAISERFGGPNNEQFF. In DNA, the CDR3 is TGTGCCATCAGTGAGCGGTTCGGGGGGCCGAACAATGAGCAGTTCTTC.

V and J are TRBV11-2 and TRBJ2-1; D not resolved. Germline-derived CDR1 and CDR2 are SGHAT and FQNNGV. The CDR3 has 15 residues. The germline V and J ends were trimmed by 0 bases and 0 bases, with 6 bases remaining between them. The CDR3 sequence is CASSLDLSSYNEQFF. The CDR3 coding sequence is TGTGCCAGCAGCTTAGATCTGAGCTCCTACAATGAGCAGTTCTTC.

The chain links TRBV6-5 to TRBJ2-1; D may be TRBD1 (5 bases). Germline values: CDR1 MNHEY, CDR2 SVGAGI. With 6 bases removed from V and 0 bases from J, the gap between germline ends came to 12 bases. The CDR3 extends over 15 amino acids. CDR3 protein: CASSLQVGSYNEQFF. CDR3 DNA: TGTGCCAGCAGCTTACAGGTCGGCTCCTACAATGAGCAGTTCTTC.

The CDR3 loop reads CASSIIPQRSTEAFF. The CDR3 DNA sequence: TGTGCCAGTAGTATTATTCCACAAAGGAGCACTGAAGCTTTCTTT. The J gene is TRBJ1-1, the V gene TRBV19, with D uncertain. V shed 3 bases and J shed 4 bases, with 15 bases lying between them. The CDR3 runs to 15 residues. Germline V gene data show CDR1 as LNHDA and CDR2 as SQIVND (reference sequence).

This rearrangement joins TRBV5-8 to TRBJ2-4; D gene unclear. V gave up 3 bases and J gave up 4 bases, with 17 bases separating them. The V gene's germline CDR1 is SGHTS and CDR2 YDEGEE. The CDR3 extends over 16 amino acids. CDR3 DNA sequence: TGTGCCAGCAGCTACCTCGGCGGCAGCCCGAAAAACATTCAGTACTTC. Translated: CASSYLGGSPKNIQYF.

V and J are TRBV12-3 or TRBV12-4 and TRBJ1-2, with D possibly matching TRBD1 (5 bases). This CDR3 has 13 residues. V lost 7 bases to trimming and J lost 4 bases, with 13 bases between them. The CDR3 DNA reads as TGTGCCAGCACCCTGGGACTGAGCTATGGCTACACCTTC. It specifies CASTLGLSYGYTF.

This clone was seen a single time. The chain combines TRBV25-1 with TRBJ2-7; tentative D call: TRBD1 (7 bases). There are 14 residues in the CDR3. V dropped 5 bases and J dropped 6 bases, with 17 bases sitting between them. CDR1 and CDR2 from the germline V gene are MGHDK and SYGVNS. DNA for the CDR3: TGTGCCAGCAGTCCACCCAGGGGGGTGGGCGAGCAGTACTTC. It is translated as CASSPPRGVGEQYF.

The chain combines TRBV24-1 with TRBJ1-1; no definite D call. Trimming pared 5 bases from V and 8 bases from J, leaving 14 bases between. CDR3 length: 13 amino acids. Germline V gene lookup returns CDR1 KGHDR and CDR2 SFDVKD. The CDR3 loop is CATSARSTGEAFF. In DNA, the CDR3 is TGTGCCACCAGTGCCAGAAGTACGGGGGAAGCTTTCTTT.

This chain connects TRBV7-6 to TRBJ1-2; the D is unclear. Trimming pared 1 base from V and 1 base from J, leaving 4 bases between. The CDR3 is 13 amino acids. The germline V gene has CDR1 SGHVS and CDR2 FNYEAQ. In nucleotides, the CDR3 is TGTGCCAGCAGCTTAGGAGATAACTATGGCTACACCTTC. Protein: CASSLGDNYGYTF.

The rearrangement links TRBV7-8 to TRBJ1-1; 7 nucleotides agree with TRBD1. Germline-derived CDR1 and CDR2 are SGHVS and FQNEAQ. The V and J ends lost 4 bases and 5 bases, in that order; junction bases with no gene match: 10. The CDR3 is 15 amino acids. The CDR3 here is CASSSIRQGHTEAFF. Written as DNA, the CDR3 is TGTGCCAGCAGCTCAATAAGACAGGGCCATACTGAAGCTTTCTTT.

The chain carries TRBV5-1 and TRBJ2-7; weak D call: TRBD1 (5 bases). V shed 2 bases and J shed 2 bases, with 11 bases lying between them. Germline V lookup: CDR1 SGHRS, CDR2 YFSETQ. CDR3 length: 14 residues. In DNA form, the CDR3 reads TGCGCCAGCAGCTTACCGACAGACCCCTACGAGCAGTACTTC. This encodes CASSLPTDPYEQYF.

V is TRBV28 and J is TRBJ1-2; 8 nucleotides agree with TRBD1. CDR1 is MDHEN and CDR2 is SYDVKM in the germline V gene. There are 17 residues in the CDR3. V lost 2 bases, J lost 4 bases, and 12 bases stayed unmatched. CDR3 in amino acids: CASSLRGKITGGYGYTF. Written as DNA, the CDR3 is TGTGCCAGCAGTTTAAGGGGAAAGATTACAGGGGGCTATGGCTACACCTTC.

The rearrangement links TRBV18 to TRBJ2-5, with D tentatively TRBD1 (5 bases). The V gene lost 3 bases and the J gene lost 5 bases, with 13 bases spanning the gap. Germline V CDR1 and CDR2: KGHSH, LQKENI. CDR3 length equals 14 residues. Here the CDR3 DNA reads TGTGCCAGCTCACCTAGGACAAGCACGGAGACCCAGTACTTC. Its protein is CASSPRTSTETQYF.

V usage is TRBV5-1 and J usage is TRBJ2-2; D possibly corresponds to TRBD1 (6 bases). The germline V gene encodes CDR1 SGHRS and CDR2 YFSETQ. This CDR3 comprises 16 residues. V gave up 9 bases and J gave up 3 bases, with 21 bases separating them. The CDR3 sequence is CATTPSTGLDTGELFF. In DNA, the CDR3 is TGCGCCACCACTCCGTCTACAGGGTTGGACACCGGGGAGCTGTTTTTT. The full variable domain, its missing parts supplied by reference TRBV5-1 and TRBJ2-2, is KAGVTQTPRYLIKTRGQQVTLSCSPISGHRSVSWYQQTPGQGLQFLFEYFSETQRNKGNFPGRFSGRQFSNSRSEMNVSTLELGDSALYLCATTPSTGLDTGELFFGEGSRLTVL.

This rearrangement joins TRBV5-1 to TRBJ2-7, with D tentatively TRBD1 (6 bases). Germline CDR1 SGHRS, CDR2 YFSETQ. The CDR3 covers 13 residues. V was trimmed by 3 bases and J by 4 bases, leaving 11 bases between them. The CDR3 nucleotides are TGCGCCAGCAGCTGGGGGACATCATACGAGCAGTACTTC. Translating it yields CASSWGTSYEQYF.

This clone was recorded once. V usage is TRBV29-1 and J usage is TRBJ2-3; 12 bases line up with TRBD2. Germline CDR1 is SQVTM and CDR2 is ANQGSEA. The CDR3 contains 15 residues. With V trimmed by 4 bases and J by 4 bases, 6 bases remained unmatched. The CDR3: CSVGLAGGQSDTQYF. CDR3 bases: TGCAGCGTTGGCCTAGCGGGGGGGCAATCAGATACGCAGTATTTT.

This clone was picked up one time. The CDR3 spells CASRTGRATNEKLFF. For the CDR3, the DNA is TGTGCCAGCAGGACCGGGAGAGCAACTAATGAAAAACTGTTTTTT. The chain couples TRBV27 to TRBJ1-4; the D is unclear. The CDR3 consists of 15 residues. Between the trimmed V and J ends, which lost 6 bases and 0 bases, there was a span of 11 bases. Germline V gene data show CDR1 as MNHEY and CDR2 as SMNVEV (reference sequence). The full variable domain, with the rest looked up from reference TRBV27 and TRBJ1-4, is EAQVTQNPRYLITVTGKKLTVTCSQNMNHEYMSWYRQDPGLGLRQIYYSMNVEVTDKGDVPEGYKVSRKEKRNFPLILESPSPNQTSLYFCASRTGRATNEKLFFGSGTQLSVL.